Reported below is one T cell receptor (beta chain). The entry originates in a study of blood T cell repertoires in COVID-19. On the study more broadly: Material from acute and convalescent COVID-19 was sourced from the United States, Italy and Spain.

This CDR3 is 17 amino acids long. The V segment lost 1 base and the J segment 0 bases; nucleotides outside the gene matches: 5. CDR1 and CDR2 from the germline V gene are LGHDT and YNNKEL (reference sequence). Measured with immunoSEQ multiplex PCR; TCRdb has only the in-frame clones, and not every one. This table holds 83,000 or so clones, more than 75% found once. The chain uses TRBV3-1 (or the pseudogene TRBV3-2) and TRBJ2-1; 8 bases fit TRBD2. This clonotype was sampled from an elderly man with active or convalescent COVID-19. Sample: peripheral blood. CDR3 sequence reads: CASSQGFGTSSYNEQFF. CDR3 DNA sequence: TGTGCCAGCAGCCAAGGGTTCGGGACTAGCTCCTACAATGAGCAGTTCTTC.